This T cell receptor (beta chain) derives from a study of long-term antiretroviral therapy in people with HIV. Points from the study as a whole: Information on adherence, resistance and therapy changes was unavailable. Dominance of pre-ART expanded clones persisted, fluctuating and often declining after ART. Transplant donor controls retained higher diversity, though diversity increased after ART.

Version v3.0 of the immunoSEQ assay was performed at survey level. Assay used: immunoSEQ multiplex PCR; TCRdb lists only in-frame clones, some missing. Of about 20,000 clones in the sample, about four fifths are singletons; the top ten hold approximately 11%. In regard to this clone: No antigen is known for it.

The sample consisted of unsorted PBMCs, taken 2.3 to 2.5 years after starting antiretroviral therapy. The receptor was derived from a man aged 40-49 years with HIV.

The CDR3 spells CASRGRAPYEQYF. The DNA for the CDR3 is TGTGCCAGCAGAGGCAGGGCCCCCTACGAGCAGTACTTC. The chain employs TRBV7-9 and TRBJ2-7; tentative D call: TRBD1 (5 bases). CDR1 is SEHNR and CDR2 is FQNEAQ in the germline V gene (reference sequence). V gave up 6 bases and J gave up 2 bases, with 11 bases separating them. This CDR3 is built from 13 residues.